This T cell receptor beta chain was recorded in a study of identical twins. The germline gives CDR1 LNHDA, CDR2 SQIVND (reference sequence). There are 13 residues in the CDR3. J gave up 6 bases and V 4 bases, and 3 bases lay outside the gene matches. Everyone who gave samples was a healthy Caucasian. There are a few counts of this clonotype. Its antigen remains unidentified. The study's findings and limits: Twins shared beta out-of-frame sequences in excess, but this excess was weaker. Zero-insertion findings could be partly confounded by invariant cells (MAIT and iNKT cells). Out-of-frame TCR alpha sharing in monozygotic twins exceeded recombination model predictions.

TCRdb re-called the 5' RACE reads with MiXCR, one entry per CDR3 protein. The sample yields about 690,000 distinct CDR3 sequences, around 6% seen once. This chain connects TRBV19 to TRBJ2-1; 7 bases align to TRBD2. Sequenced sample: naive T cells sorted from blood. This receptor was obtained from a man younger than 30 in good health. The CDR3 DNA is TGTGCCAGTAGTAAGCCTAGCGGCAATGAGCAGTTCTTC. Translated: CASSKPSGNEQFF.